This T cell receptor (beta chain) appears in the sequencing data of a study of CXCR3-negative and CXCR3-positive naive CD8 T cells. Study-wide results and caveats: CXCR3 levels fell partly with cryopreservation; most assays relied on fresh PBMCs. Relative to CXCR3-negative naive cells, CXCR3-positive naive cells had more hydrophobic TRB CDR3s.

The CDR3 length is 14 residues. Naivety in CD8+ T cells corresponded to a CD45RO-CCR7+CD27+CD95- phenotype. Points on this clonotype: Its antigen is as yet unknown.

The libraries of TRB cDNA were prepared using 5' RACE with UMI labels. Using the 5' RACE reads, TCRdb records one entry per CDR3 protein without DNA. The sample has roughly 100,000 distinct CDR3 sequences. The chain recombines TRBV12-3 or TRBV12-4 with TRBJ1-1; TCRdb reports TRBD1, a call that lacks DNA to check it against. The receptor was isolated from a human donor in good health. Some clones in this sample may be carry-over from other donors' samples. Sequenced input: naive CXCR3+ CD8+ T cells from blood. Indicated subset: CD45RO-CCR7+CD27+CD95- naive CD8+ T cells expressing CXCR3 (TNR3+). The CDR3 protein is CASSATGKKAEAFF.